This T cell receptor beta chain was recovered during a study of blood T cells in healthy people across ages. Trimming pared 3 bases from V and 7 bases from J, leaving 13 bases between. The CDR3 loop spans 13 amino acids. This clonotype was recorded many times. The authors ran a second PCR of 7 to 11 cycles using a sample-barcoded 5' primer and a J-beta primer mix. One entry per CDR3 protein, called by TCRdb with MiXCR from the 5' RACE reads. The table shows more than 800,000 distinct CDR3 sequences, with roughly 26% occurring only once. The rearrangement joins TRBV12-3 or TRBV12-4 to TRBJ2-7; unclear D gene. The sample taken for sequencing was blood. The receptor was derived from a woman older than 75 in good health. The CDR3: CASSFRRSEEQYF. CDR3 sequence (DNA): TGTGCCAGCAGTTTTCGTAGGTCCGAGGAGCAGTACTTC.